The sequence of this T cell receptor (beta chain) was determined in a study of blood T cells in healthy people across ages (dated by TCRdb to about 2015). For the wider study: In model experiments, roughly one uniquely barcoded TCR beta cDNA molecule per two T cells was captured by template switching. Age-related changes in TCR beta repertoire diversity were measured in the study by deep sequencing normalized with unique cDNA molecular identifiers. To avoid experimental bias, donors of different ages were distributed randomly across sequencing lanes. Two additional independent replicas of 1 million unique cDNA reads from the same blood draw were analyzed for two donors (one aged 18 to 29 and one aged 80 or older). The donors were divided into four age groups: young (average around 15 years), middle-aged (about 39), aged (around 59) and long-lived (about 80). General findings and caveats noted by the study authors: A strong correlation was found between observed TCR beta diversity and the percentage of naive T cells measured by flow cytometry. Since profiling was done on bulk unsorted PBMCs, naive and antigen-experienced compartments could not be conclusively compared. Total diversity estimates from one million sequenced T cells were considered lower bounds and underestimates. The long-lived group showed more naive CD4+ T cells, fewer expanded clones and increased TCR diversity than the aged group, suggesting age selection. Observed TCR beta diversity per million T cells fell roughly linearly with age, and a significant reduction was already apparent by age about 36. Because the CMV infection status of the donors was unknown, age-related changes in expanded clonotypes may potentially have been confounded.

The CDR3 numbers 13 residues from cysteine through phenylalanine. Only the CDR3 DNA is retained, 39 bases long and in frame from the first base. V loses 2 bases of germline sequence and J loses 11 bases, and the interval between the two ends is 18 bases. CDR1 GTSNPN and CDR2 SVGIG are derived from the germline V gene (reference sequence). As to this clonotype: It lacks a known antigen. No clone much larger than this one lies a single base away; base qualities are absent.

The donors were roughly 39 Caucasian individuals from Russia, aged about 6 to 100 years, who were systemically healthy. Each donor gave approximately 9.3 milliliters of peripheral blood, collected into EDTA-treated Vacutainer tubes. Ficoll-Paque density-gradient centrifugation was used to isolate PBMCs, with at least 7 million obtained per sample. Trizol reagent was used to extract total RNA from the PBMCs, yielding at least 6 micrograms per sample. For every donor, flow cytometry on a PBMC aliquot measured the percentage of naive CD45RAhigh/CD27high T cells. The library was obtained by 5' RACE. The sequencing machine was an Illumina HiSeq 2500. The second PCR ran for about 7 to 11 cycles and used a J-beta primer mix along with a sample-barcoded 5' primer. Each TCR beta cDNA molecule received a unique molecular identifier from a template-switch 5' adaptor carrying 12 random nucleotides. Each sample yielded at least 3 million CDR3-containing paired-end reads. All of the RNA was converted into first-strand cDNA using the Mint cDNA synthesis kit, with a TRBC-specific oligonucleotide serving as the primer. After uracil-DNA glycosylase treatment, a first 18-cycle PCR used universal primers M1SS and BC2_uni_R on all cDNA. On the study's bioinformatics: For normalization, 1 million high-quality reads were randomly selected from each sample, with every read carrying a distinct molecular identifier. Reads sharing molecular identifiers were discarded rather than binned into consensus sequences. MiTCR, set to a Q25 quality threshold and the strictest error-elimination algorithm, was used for CDR3 identification, clonotype clustering and error correction. A nonparametric unseen species model using Euler transformation provided a lower-bound estimate of total TCR beta diversity. The public reads were run again by TCRdb, first through fastp at Q25 and then through MiXCR, and only productive beta chains were kept. CDR3 protein duplicates are merged, each entry listing the most common genes and DNA. These V and J calls are TCRdb output, not the study's own analysis. For this sample there are about 1.4 million distinct CDR3 sequences; around 59% appear just once. The ten largest clones capture 6.5% to 8.5% of the sample.

This receptor was identified in a man aged 18 to 29 in good health. The specimen sequenced was blood. The chain is encoded by TRBV30 joined to TRBJ2-5, and possibly TRBD1, on 7 matching bases. The CDR3 is CAWSPPGGNEQYF. The sequenced DNA: TGTGCCTGGAGTCCCCCAGGGGGGAATGAGCAGTACTTC.